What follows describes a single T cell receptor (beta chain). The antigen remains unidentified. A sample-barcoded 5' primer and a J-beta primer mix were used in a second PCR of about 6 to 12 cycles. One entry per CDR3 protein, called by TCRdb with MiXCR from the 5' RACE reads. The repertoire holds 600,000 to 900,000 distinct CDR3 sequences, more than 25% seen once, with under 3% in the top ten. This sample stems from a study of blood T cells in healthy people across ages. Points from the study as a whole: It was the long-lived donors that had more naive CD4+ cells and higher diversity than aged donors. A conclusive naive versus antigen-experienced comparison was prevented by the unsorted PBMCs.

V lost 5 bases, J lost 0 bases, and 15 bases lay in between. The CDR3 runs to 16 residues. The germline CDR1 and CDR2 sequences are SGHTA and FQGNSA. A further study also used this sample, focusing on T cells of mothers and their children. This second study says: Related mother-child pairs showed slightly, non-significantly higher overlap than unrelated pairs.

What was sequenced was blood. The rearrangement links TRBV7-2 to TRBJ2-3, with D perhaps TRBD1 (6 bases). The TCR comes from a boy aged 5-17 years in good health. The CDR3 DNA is TGTGCCAGCAGCCCTATCTCAGGGGAAAGCACAGATACGCAGTATTTT. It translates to CASSPISGESTDTQYF.